Listed here are 4 T cell receptor beta chains from one sample, sequenced in a study of blood T cells in healthy people across ages. A second PCR of 7 to 11 cycles used a sample-barcoded 5' primer and a J-beta primer mix. Each CDR3 protein gets one entry after TCRdb re-called the 5' RACE reads with MiXCR. Here the sample spans 850,000 to 1,100,000 distinct CDR3 sequences, 35% to 40% being singletons. The sequenced material came from blood. The receptors shown here come from a man aged 18 to 30 in good health.

Only a few counts were recorded for this clonotype. This rearrangement joins TRBV27 to TRBJ2-3; maybe TRBD1 (5 bases). V lost 4 bases and J 6 bases, leaving 14 bases between the germline ends. CDR3 length equals 14 residues. Germline values: CDR1 MNHEY, CDR2 SMNVEV (reference sequence). CDR3 coding DNA: TGTGCCAGCAGTTGGGGCCATCTGCCGGATACGCAGTATTTT. Its protein is CASSWGHLPDTQYF.

Note on this clonotype: Because the CDR3's place on the DNA is in doubt, the DNA is left out and the CDR3 is given as listed by TCRdb. The rearrangement links TRBV28 to TRBJ2-5; TRBD2, the table's D call, lacks a check against the DNA. The germline V gene encodes CDR1 MDHEN and CDR2 SYDVKM. The CDR3 length equals 15 residues, ends included. CDR3 region: CASSSSGLAGQTQYF.

This chain joins TRBV3-1 and TRBJ2-1; 7 nucleotides line up with TRBD1. Losses at the gene ends were 0 bases for V and 8 bases for J; bases not matched to a gene: 7. CDR1 is LGHDT, CDR2 YNNKEL, per germline (reference sequence). The CDR3 loop spans 15 amino acids. This CDR3 is CASSQEPTDRDEQFF. The CDR3, as DNA: TGTGCCAGCAGCCAAGAGCCTACCGACAGGGATGAGCAGTTCTTC.

This clonotype was detected a few times. The CDR3 nucleotides are TGTGCCAGCAGCTTCGATCGGGGTACCATCTCTGGCTACACCTTC. It translates to CASSFDRGTISGYTF. V and J are TRBV7-2 and TRBJ1-2; unclear D gene. V lost 3 bases to trimming and J lost 7 bases, with 18 bases between them. The germline gives CDR1 SGHTA, CDR2 FQGNSA. This CDR3 comprises 15 residues. Full variable domain (outside the CDR3, taken from reference TRBV7-2 and TRBJ1-2): GAGVSQSPSNKVTEKGKDVELRCDPISGHTALYWYRQSLGQGLEFLIYFQGNSAPDKSGLPSDRFSAERTGGSVSTLTIQRTQQEDSAVYLCASSFDRGTISGYTFGSGTRLTVV.